The clone carrying this T cell receptor beta chain was counted ten times or more. What it recognizes is unknown. TCRdb recomputed calls from the 5' RACE reads with MiXCR, one row per CDR3 protein. The sample records about 36,000 distinct CDR3 sequences, more than 7% being singletons. Time point specified: sample taken at primary tumor resection. Whole RNA from tumor, nontumor lung or frozen PBMC was sequenced unsorted. The sample belongs to a study of spatial heterogeneity in lung cancer. Findings of the study overall: In blood, ubiquitous expanded tumor TCRs appeared more at resection than follow-up.

The origin of this receptor is a female donor with early-stage non-small cell lung cancer. Sequencing was performed on PBMCs, taken at surgery.

CDR3: CASSFLQGNEQFF. CDR3 DNA sequence: TGTGCCAGCAGTTTCTTACAGGGGAATGAGCAGTTCTTC. The chain couples TRBV12-3 or TRBV12-4 to TRBJ2-1; 7 nucleotides match TRBD1. Trimming removed 3 bases from V and 7 bases from J; junction bases left unmatched: 3. CDR3 length equals 13 residues.